These T cell receptor beta chains were read from a single sample in a study of CD8+CD57+ T cells in acquired aplastic anemia. TCRdb processed the reads anew with MiXCR; each CDR3 protein has one entry. The sample has 180,000 or so distinct CDR3 sequences; approximately 46% are singletons. The sample was sorted CD4+, CD8+, or CD8+CD57+ T cells (not recorded which) from PBMCs. These receptors were obtained from a human donor in good health. Each CDR3 is given with its conserved first and last residue. A D gene is named only where the DNA matches it firmly. Rows give clone size only sometimes, using once, few, many, or a class for an expanded clone.

NA | TRBJ2-2 | TRBV25-1 | NA | TGTGCCAGCAGTGAATTACGGACGAACACCGGGGAGCTGTTTTTT | CASSELRTNTGELFF
NA | TRBJ1-5 | TRBV10-2 | many | TGCGCCAGCAGTGATTTGGGCAATCAGCCCCAGCATTTT | CASSDLGNQPQHF
NA | TRBJ1-5 | TRBV6-4 | once | TGTGCCAGCAGTGGACAGCCATCGGGGCCCCAGCATTTT | CASSGQPSGPQHF
NA | TRBJ2-3 | TRBV24-1 | NA | TGTGCCACCAGTGATCGGGGCAGGGCGGGTACGCAGTATTTT | CATSDRGRAGTQYF
TRBD1 | TRBJ2-2 | TRBV7-6 | once | TGTGCCAGCAGCTTAGTCCCGACAGGGGGAGGCACCGGGGAGCTGTTTTTT | CASSLVPTGGGTGELFF
NA | TRBJ1-4 | TRBV20-1 | many | TGCAGTGCTAGAAGGGGGGCCCGCGAAAAACTGTTTTTT | CSARRGAREKLFF
TRBD2 | TRBJ2-1 | TRBV25-1 | NA | TGTGCCAGCAGAGCCTTTACTAGCGGGAGACGATACAATGAGCAGTTCTTC | CASRAFTSGRRYNEQFF
TRBD2 | TRBJ2-7 | TRBV20-1 | NA | TGCAGTGCTAGGACTAGCGGGAGGGCCAAGGAGCAGTACTTC | CSARTSGRAKEQYF
NA | TRBJ1-6 | TRBV2 | many | TGTGCCAGCAAATCGGAGAACACTAATTCACCCCTCCACTTT | CASKSENTNSPLHF
NA | TRBJ1-2 | TRBV2 | NA | TGTGCCAGCAGTGAGGGACGGAATTCCCCCTATGGCTACACCTTC | CASSEGRNSPYGYTF
TRBD2 | TRBJ2-5 | TRBV20-1 | NA | TGCAGTGCTTTCCTAGCGGGGGAGGAGACCCAGTACTTC | CSAFLAGEETQYF
TRBD1 | TRBJ1-2 | TRBV5-1 | NA | TGCGCCAGCAGCTTGTCGGGACAGGGCTATGGCTACACCTTC | CASSLSGQGYGYTF
NA | TRBJ2-3 | TRBV10-3 | NA | TGTGCCATCAGTGATCGAGCAAGCACAGATACGCAGTATTTT | CAISDRASTDTQYF
TRBD1 | TRBJ2-7 | TRBV6-5 | few | TGTGCCAGCAGTTACACAGGGGACGAGCAGTACTTC | CASSYTGDEQYF
NA | TRBJ2-1 | TRBV15 | NA | TGTGCCAGCAGTAAGAGCTCCTACAATGAGCAGTTCTTC | CASSKSSYNEQFF
NA | TRBJ2-3 | TRBV24-1 | NA | TGTGCCACCAGTGATACCGGGACTAGCACAGATACGCAGTATTTT | CATSDTGTSTDTQYF
NA | TRBJ2-1 | TRBV7-8 | once | TGTGCCAGCAGCTTAGCCACAGCCGACAGGACAAGGGACTTC | CASSLATADRTRDF
TRBD1 | TRBJ2-7 | TRBV4-3 | many | TGCGCCAGCAGCGCGACAGGGGCGGACAGGGACGAGCAGTACTTC | CASSATGADRDEQYF
NA | TRBJ2-7 | TRBV14 | NA | TGTGCCAGCAGCCCAGACAAGGGTACCTACGAGCAGTACTTC | CASSPDKGTYEQYF
TRBD1 | TRBJ1-2 | TRBV24-1 | medium-sized | TGTGCCACCAGTGACTGGGACAGGGCTGTTGGCTACACCTTC | CATSDWDRAVGYTF
NA | TRBJ2-1 | TRBV20-1 | once | TGCAGTGCTTCCGACAGGAAGTGGGCCTCCTACAATGAGCAGTTCTTC | CSASDRKWASYNEQFF
TRBD1 | TRBJ2-6 | TRBV29-1 | few | TGCAGCGTAGGGGGCGGTGGCGGGGCCAACGTCCTGACTTTC | CSVGGGGGANVLTF
NA | TRBJ2-7 | TRBV7-2 | NA | TGTGCCAGCAGACTGACACTATCTTCCTCCGAGCAGTACTTC | CASRLTLSSSEQYF
NA | TRBJ1-1 | TRBV7-6 | NA | TGTGCCAGCAGCCCCTTGGGGAAAGCTGAAGCTTTCTTT | CASSPLGKAEAFF
TRBD1 | TRBJ1-5 | TRBV20-1 | many | TGCAGTGCTAGGGGGACAGGGGCCAATCAGCCCCAGCATTTT | CSARGTGANQPQHF
TRBD2 | TRBJ2-7 | TRBV5-1 | many | TGCGCCAGCAGCTGGCAGGTCGGGAGGGCCGACGAGCAGTACTTC | CASSWQVGRADEQYF
NA | TRBJ2-3 | TRBV7-9 | NA | TGTGCCAGCAGCTTTCGGATACAAGATACGCAGTATTTT | CASSFRIQDTQYF
TRBD2 | TRBJ2-7 | TRBV9 | NA | TGTGCCAGCAGCGCCCTAGCGGGAGGGGAGCCCTACGAGCAGTACTTC | CASSALAGGEPYEQYF
NA | TRBJ2-7 | TRBV18 | few | TGTGCCAGCTCCCGCGGTACCTACGAGCAGTACTTC | CASSRGTYEQYF
TRBD2 | TRBJ2-1 | TRBV7-8 | once | TGTGCCAGCAGCCACCGGACTAGCGGTTACAATGAGCAGTTCTTC | CASSHRTSGYNEQFF
TRBD2 | TRBJ2-3 | TRBV24-1 | NA | TGTGCCACCAGTGATTTGCGGACTAGCGGGGGCACAGATACGCAGTATTTT | CATSDLRTSGGTDTQYF
NA | TRBJ2-1 | TRBV19 | many | TGTGCCAGTAGTAGCCTAGCGACCTACAATGAGCAGTTCTTC | CASSSLATYNEQFF
TRBD1 | TRBJ1-1 | TRBV6-1 | NA | TGTGCCAGCAGAACCGTTACAGGGGGCCGGACTGAAGCTTTCTTT | CASRTVTGGRTEAFF
NA | TRBJ2-3 | TRBV6-5 | many | TGTGCCAGCAGTTACCTCAGCACAGATACGCAGTATTTT | CASSYLSTDTQYF
NA | TRBJ2-1 | TRBV6-5 | NA | TGTGCCAGCAGTTCCGCCACTAGATACAATGAGCAGTTCTTC | CASSSATRYNEQFF
NA | TRBJ1-1 | TRBV15 | NA | TGTGCCACCAGCAGAGATAGGTGGCAGAAACCTACTGAAGCTTTCTTT | CATSRDRWQKPTEAFF
NA | TRBJ1-5 | TRBV20-1 | many | TGCAGTGCTAGAGATCAGGGGCAGCCCCAGCATTTT | CSARDQGQPQHF
TRBD2 | TRBJ2-1 | TRBV11-1 | NA | TGTGCCAGCAGCTTAGCGCTGGGTAGCGGGAGGGCTTTTGAGCAGTTCTTC | CASSLALGSGRAFEQFF
TRBD2 | TRBJ2-5 | TRBV7-9 | NA | TGTGCCAGCTGGGCTAGCGGAGACCAAGAGACCCAGTACTTC | CASWASGDQETQYF
NA | TRBJ2-3 | TRBV29-1 | few | TGCAGCGCTTTAGATACGCAGTATTTT | CSALDTQYF
NA | TRBJ2-1 | TRBV11-1 | NA | TGTGCCAGCAGCTCCCAAACACCCAGGGCGGTGGAGTTCTTC | CASSSQTPRAVEFF
TRBD1 | TRBJ2-3 | TRBV7-9 | many | TGTGCCAGCAGCTTCGGGACAGGGAGCACAGATACGCAGTATTTT | CASSFGTGSTDTQYF
TRBD2 | TRBJ2-5 | TRBV20-1 | NA | TGCAGTGCTAGCCGACGGGAGGAGGGAGGGGAGACCCAGTACTTC | CSASRREEGGETQYF
TRBD1 | TRBJ2-5 | TRBV5-1 | many | TGCGCCAGCAGCTGGGACAGTCAAGGGACCCAGTACTTC | CASSWDSQGTQYF
NA | TRBJ2-2 | TRBV6-2/TRBV6-3 | NA | TGTGCCAGCAGTGGCAGGGGCCCCGGGGAGCTGTTTTTT | CASSGRGPGELFF
TRBD1 | TRBJ2-7 | TRBV29-1 | NA | TGCAGCGTTTGGGGACAGGAGTCCTACGAGCAGTACTTC | CSVWGQESYEQYF
NA | TRBJ1-2 | TRBV20-1 | few | TGCAGTGCGAGCCAGGAGGACTATGGCTACACCTTC | CSASQEDYGYTF
TRBD2 | TRBJ2-7 | TRBV5-6 | once | TGTGCCAGCACCACTAGCGGGGGGGCGTTATACGAGCAGTACTTC | CASTTSGGALYEQYF
TRBD1 | TRBJ2-6 | TRBV24-1 | NA | TGTGCCACCAGTGATCCCGGACAGGTCCGACTCGGGGCCAACGTCCTGACTTTC | CATSDPGQVRLGANVLTF
TRBD1 | TRBJ1-2 | TRBV11-2 | NA | TGTGCCAGCAGCCTAACGGACAGGGTGTTTTATGGCTACACCTTC | CASSLTDRVFYGYTF
TRBD2 | TRBJ2-2 | TRBV20-1 | few | TGCAGTGCTAGCTCTAGCGGGAGCCCCGGGGAGCTGTTTTTT | CSASSSGSPGELFF
NA | TRBJ2-7 | TRBV7-9 | NA | TGTGCCAGCAGCTTTTCTAGCTCCTACGAGCAGTACTTC | CASSFSSSYEQYF
TRBD2 | TRBJ2-2 | TRBV5-1 | NA | TGCGCCAGCAGCTCCCTCGGGACTAAGAACACCGGGGAGCTGTTTTTT | CASSSLGTKNTGELFF
TRBD1 | TRBJ2-7 | TRBV27 | few | TGTGCCAGCAGTTGGGACAGGGGCTACGAGCAGTACTTC | CASSWDRGYEQYF
NA | TRBJ2-7 | TRBV7-9 | NA | TGTGCCAGCAGCTTAGCGCAGACGGAATACGAGCAGTACTTC | CASSLAQTEYEQYF